These 3 T cell receptor beta chains were sequenced from one sample in a study of cytomegalovirus exposure and HLA in healthy donors. 60 Vbeta and 13 Jbeta primers were used in PCR. Here immunoSEQ multiplex PCR was the method, and the copy in TCRdb shows in-frame clones only, minus some. The data contain over 85,000 clones, just under 80% of them singletons. The sequenced material came from PBMCs. All receptors come from a woman in her forties in good health and CMV-seronegative.

The rearrangement joins TRBV19 to TRBJ2-2; no definite D call. CDR3 size: 13 residues. Germline V gives CDR1 LNHDA, CDR2 SQIVND (reference sequence). The ends were cut back, 4 bases at V and 5 bases at J, with 8 bases in the middle. CDR3 protein: CASSRHKTGELFF. The CDR3 region has the DNA TGTGCCAGTAGTAGACACAAAACCGGGGAGCTGTTTTTT.

J is TRBJ1-1 and V is TRBV5-1; tentative D call: TRBD1 (6 bases). This CDR3 spans 14 amino acids. From germline, CDR1 is SGHRS and CDR2 YFSETQ. Trimming stripped 5 bases from V and 7 bases from J, with 18 bases between. The DNA of the CDR3 is TGCGCCAGCAGTTCCAGGGGTAACAAAAGTGAAGCTTTCTTT. This sequence encodes CASSSRGNKSEAFF.

This clone was seen more than once but under ten times. The DNA of the CDR3 is TGCGCCTCAGAGGCAGACTATAGCAATCAGCCCCAGCATTTT. This sequence encodes CASEADYSNQPQHF. The chain employs TRBV23-1 and TRBJ1-5; D is unclear. TRBV23-1 is given ORF status, its function remaining uncertain. This CDR3 comprises 14 residues. Trimming shortened V by 11 bases and J by 0 bases, and 14 bases separated the two germline ends.